The 4 T cell receptor beta chains in this list originate from one sample, sequenced in a study of blood T cells in healthy people across ages. A second about 6 to 12 cycle PCR used barcoded and J-beta primers. TCRdb redid the calling of the 5' RACE reads with MiXCR, one entry per CDR3 protein. The table includes about 1.6 million distinct CDR3 sequences, roughly a third detected once. The sample consisted of blood. These TCRs come from a woman younger than 45 in good health.

The gene calls are TRBV20-1 and TRBJ2-1; possible D gene TRBD2, 6 bases. Deletions cut 1 base from V and 5 bases from J, with 15 bases between. Germline V gene data show CDR1 as DFQATT and CDR2 as SNEGSKA (reference sequence). This CDR3 has 15 residues. The CDR3 protein is CSARAEAGNNNEQFF. The CDR3 region has the DNA TGCAGTGCTAGAGCCGAGGCGGGGAACAACAATGAGCAGTTCTTC.

This chain joins TRBV13 and TRBJ2-7, with a weak D call TRBD2 (6 bases). In germline, CDR1 is PRHDT, CDR2 FYEKMQ (reference sequence). The CDR3 length is 18 residues. The germline V and J ends were trimmed by 5 bases and 2 bases, with 25 bases remaining between them. The CDR3 DNA reads as TGTGCCAGCAGCCCCCGAGGGTCGGGCGGGATGGTTACCTACGAGCAGTACTTC. This sequence encodes CASSPRGSGGMVTYEQYF.

This clonotype was seen more than once but under ten times. The rearrangement links TRBV20-1 to TRBJ1-5; a possible D gene is TRBD1 (5 bases). CDR3 length: 14 amino acids. The ends were cut back, 3 bases at V and 0 bases at J, with 9 bases in the middle. Germline V gene lookup returns CDR1 DFQATT and CDR2 SNEGSKA (reference sequence). The CDR3 loop is CSARKGLSNQPQHF. The CDR3 DNA follows: TGCAGTGCTAGGAAGGGGCTTAGCAATCAGCCCCAGCATTTT.

In this sample, this clonotype turned up a few times. The chain is built from TRBV15 and TRBJ2-5, with unresolved D. The V end was cut by 1 base, the J end by 5 bases, with 5 bases between. CDR3 size: 12 residues. Germline values: CDR1 LNHNV, CDR2 YYDKDF (reference sequence). The CDR3, as DNA: TGTGCCACCAGCAGAGCCGGGGAGACCCAGTACTTC. Protein product: CATSRAGETQYF.